The clone carrying this T cell receptor (beta chain) was recorded a few times. Its antigen remains unidentified. For the second PCR, which ran for 7 to 11 cycles, a sample-barcoded 5' primer and a J-beta primer mix were used. TCRdb recomputed calls from the 5' RACE reads with MiXCR, one row per CDR3 protein. The sample yields around 600,000 distinct CDR3 sequences, roughly 48% seen once. The data are from a study of blood T cells in healthy people across ages. Investigators took around 10 milliliters of peripheral blood from every donor. Findings of the study overall: Diversity of TCR beta correlated strongly with naive T cell percentage. Because donor CMV status was unknown, expanded clonotype changes were possibly confounded. In older individuals, TCR beta diversity per million T cells was lower, falling roughly linearly with age.

Trimming cost V 3 bases and J 2 bases, with 11 bases left between them. The germline V gene has CDR1 KGHSH and CDR2 LQKENI. The CDR3 loop spans 15 amino acids. The source is a man at least 80 years old in good health. The sequenced sample was blood. This chain connects TRBV18 to TRBJ2-1, with D perhaps TRBD1 (6 bases). The CDR3 region has the DNA TGTGCCAGCTCACCTAGGACAGTCACCTACAATGAGCAGTTCTTC. Translation: CASSPRTVTYNEQFF.